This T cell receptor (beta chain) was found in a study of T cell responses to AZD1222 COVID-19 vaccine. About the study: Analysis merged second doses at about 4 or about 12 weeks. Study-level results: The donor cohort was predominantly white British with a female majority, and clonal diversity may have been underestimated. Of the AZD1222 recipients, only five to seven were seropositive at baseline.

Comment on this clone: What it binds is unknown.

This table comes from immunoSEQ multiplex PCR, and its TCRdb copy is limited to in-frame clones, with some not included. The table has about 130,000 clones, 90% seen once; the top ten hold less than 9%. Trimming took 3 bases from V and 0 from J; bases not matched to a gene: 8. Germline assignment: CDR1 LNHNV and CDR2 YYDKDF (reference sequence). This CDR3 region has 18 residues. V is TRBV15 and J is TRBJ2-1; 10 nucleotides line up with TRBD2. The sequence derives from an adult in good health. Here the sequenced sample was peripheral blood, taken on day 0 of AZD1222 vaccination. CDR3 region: CATSSRTSGDSSYNEQFF. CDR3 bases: TGTGCCACCAGCAGTAGAACTAGCGGGGATAGCTCCTACAATGAGCAGTTCTTC.